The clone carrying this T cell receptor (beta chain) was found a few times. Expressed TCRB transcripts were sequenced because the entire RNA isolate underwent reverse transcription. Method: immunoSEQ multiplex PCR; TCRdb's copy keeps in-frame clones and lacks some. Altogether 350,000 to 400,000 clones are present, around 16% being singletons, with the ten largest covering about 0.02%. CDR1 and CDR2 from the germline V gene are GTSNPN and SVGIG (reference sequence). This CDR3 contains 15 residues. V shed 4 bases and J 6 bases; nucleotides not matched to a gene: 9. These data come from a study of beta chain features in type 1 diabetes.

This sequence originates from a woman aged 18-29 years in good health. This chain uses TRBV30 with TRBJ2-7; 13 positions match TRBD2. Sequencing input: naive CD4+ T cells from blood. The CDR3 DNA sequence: TGTGCCTGGACGAGGACTAGCGGGAGAAATCTCGAGCAGTACTTC. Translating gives CAWTRTSGRNLEQYF.